The clone carrying this T cell receptor (beta chain) was detected many times. Antigen unknown. This sample was included in a study of T cell repertoires in cytomegalovirus infection. About the study: CMV infection together with matching HLA type was indicated by public TCR beta signatures.

From the reads, TCRdb called clonotypes with MiXCR, one entry per CDR3 protein. The table lists under 350,000 distinct CDR3 sequences, more than 9% of them singletons, with around 4% in the top ten. General observations from the study: There were HLA-C-restricted CMV-specific TCR beta clonotypes dominating the ex vivo response. Based on cumulative public TCR beta family frequency, carriers of CMV plus the relevant HLA were identified.

The TCR was taken from a human donor in good health (CMV status not recorded). Some clones in this sample may be carry-over from other donors' samples. Material: PBMCs.

CDR3 bases: TGTGCCAGCAGCTTAGACGCCGCGGCTTCTGGGGCCAACGTCCTGACTTTC. Translating it yields CASSLDAAASGANVLTF. V and J are TRBV7-2 and TRBJ2-6; D remains unclear. The CDR3 extends over 17 amino acids. Germline V gene lookup returns CDR1 SGHTA and CDR2 FQGNSA. V was shortened by 1 base and J by 1 base, with 11 bases between the two germline ends.